The 26 T cell receptor beta chains listed next were all sequenced from one sample in a study of blood T cells in healthy people across ages. Combining a sample-barcoded 5' primer with a J-beta primer mix, a second PCR ran for roughly 6 to 12 cycles. TCRdb re-called the 5' RACE reads with MiXCR, one entry per CDR3 protein. The sample yields under 850,000 distinct CDR3 sequences, approximately 35% seen once. Sample: blood. These receptors were taken from a man younger than 30 in good health.

In the case of this clonotype: Germline and junction disagree at one end, which may indicate a read error. The rearrangement joins TRBV12-3 or TRBV12-4 to TRBJ2-3; either TRBD1 or TRBD2 may fit D (5 bases each). The CDR3 totals 15 residues. The CDR3 is CASRSKGVRADAQYF. The CDR3 DNA follows: TGTGCCAGCAGATCGAAAGGGGTGAGGGCAGATGCGCAGTATTTT.

The chain is built from TRBV28 and TRBJ1-2; 10 bases map to TRBD1. V was clipped by 6 bases and J by 7 bases; unmatched bases: 2. The CDR3 extends over 12 amino acids. The V gene's germline CDR1 is MDHEN and CDR2 SYDVKM. CDR3 protein: CASRGQGTGYTF. CDR3 DNA sequence: TGTGCCAGCAGGGGACAGGGGACTGGCTACACCTTC.

This chain links TRBV15 with TRBJ2-3; 8 nucleotides agree with TRBD2. Per the germline V gene, CDR1 is LNHNV and CDR2 is YYDKDF (reference sequence). V was pared by 1 base and J by 4 bases, with 7 bases of the junction left unmatched. The CDR3 has 16 amino acids. CDR3 sequence reads: CATSRANSGVADTQYF. CDR3 DNA: TGTGCCACCAGCAGAGCGAATAGCGGGGTTGCAGATACGCAGTATTTT.

This clonotype was seen a handful of times. This sequence may be a read error, since a much larger clone differs from it by one base. The CDR3, as DNA: TGCGCCAGCAGCTCCCTATTACGGGCCTCACAGAGGGGACAGTTCTTC. It is translated as CASSSLLRASQRGQFF. The chain is built from TRBV5-1 and TRBJ2-1; D might be TRBD1 or TRBD2, each matching 5 bases. With 3 bases removed from V and 13 bases from J, the gap between germline ends came to 26 bases. The CDR3 extends over 16 amino acids. Germline CDR1 is SGHRS and CDR2 is YFSETQ.

J is TRBJ2-3 and V is TRBV9, with a tentative D call TRBD2 (6 bases). Deletions cut 1 base from V and 6 bases from J, with 12 bases between. In germline, CDR1 is SGDLS, CDR2 YYNGEE. The CDR3 length is 14 residues. The CDR3 nucleotides are TGTGCCAGCAGCGTACGGGGGATCGGGGATACGCAGTATTTT. It encodes CASSVRGIGDTQYF. Full variable domain (missing parts from reference TRBV9 and TRBJ2-3): DSGVTQTPKHLITATGQRVTLRCSPRSGDLSVYWYQQSLDQGLQFLIQYYNGEERAKGNILERFSAQQFPDLHSELNLSSLELGDSALYFCASSVRGIGDTQYFGPGTRLTVL.

Remarks on this clonotype: Just one base apart from a much larger clone, this may be a read error. This sequence joins TRBV3-1 and TRBJ1-2; D may be TRBD1 (5 bases). The germline V and J ends were trimmed by 5 bases and 4 bases, with 14 bases remaining between them. The CDR3 has 14 residues. CDR1 LGHDT and CDR2 YNNKEL come from the germline V gene (reference sequence). CDR3 region: CASSSSLGVYGYTF. DNA of the CDR3: TGTGCCAGCAGCTCGTCGTTAGGGGTCTATGGCTACACCTTC.

The chain has TRBV10-3 and TRBJ1-1; a weak D match, TRBD1 (6 bases). CDR1 and CDR2 (germline): ENHRY, SYGVKD. This CDR3 region has 15 residues. V was cut by 0 bases and J by 1 base, with 9 bases left in between. The CDR3 sequence is CAISESQGRNTEAFF. The CDR3 nucleotides read TGTGCCATCAGTGAGTCTCAGGGGAGGAACACTGAAGCTTTCTTT.

The chain carries TRBV13 and TRBJ2-3; the match to TRBD2 covers 8 bases. With V trimmed by 4 bases and J by 2 bases, 5 bases remained unmatched. The CDR3 contains 15 residues. Germline CDR1 is PRHDT and CDR2 is FYEKMQ (reference sequence). CDR3 DNA: TGTGCCAGCAGCTCCGACGGGGGGGTCACAGATACGCAGTATTTT. It is translated as CASSSDGGVTDTQYF. The variable domain in full, with the rest retrieved from reference TRBV13 and TRBJ2-3, is AAGVIQSPRHLIKEKRETATLKCYPIPRHDTVYWYQQGPGQDPQFLISFYEKMQSDKGSIPDRFSAQQFSDYHSELNMSSLELGDSALYFCASSSDGGVTDTQYFGPGTRLTVL.

The chain has TRBV12-3 or TRBV12-4 and TRBJ1-2, with 7 nucleotides matching TRBD1. The CDR3 has 17 residues. Trimming cost V 6 bases and J 8 bases; bases outside gene matches: 21. CDR3 DNA sequence: TGTGCCAGCAGCCCCCTGGCTTCCGGGACAGAGAACGAGGGCTACACCTTC. It yields the protein CASSPLASGTENEGYTF.

This clonotype has just a few counts. This CDR3 reads CASRSRRYEQYF. CDR3 sequence (DNA): TGTGCCAGCAGGTCGCGACGCTACGAGCAGTACTTC. The genes are TRBV28 and TRBJ2-7; D gene uncertain. Per germline, CDR1 MDHEN and CDR2 SYDVKM. The CDR3 covers 12 residues. The ends were cut back, 6 bases at V and 3 bases at J, with 9 bases in the middle.

The sample holds a few counts of this clonotype. J is TRBJ1-6 and V is TRBV5-1; D is unclear. This CDR3 region has 14 residues. CDR1 is SGHRS, CDR2 YFSETQ, per germline. V was cut by 0 bases and J by 10 bases, with 11 bases left in between. DNA for the CDR3: TGCGCCAGCAGCTTGGGCAGTTTTGGGTCACCCCTCCACTTT. Protein: CASSLGSFGSPLHF.

The chain combines TRBV7-3 with TRBJ2-2; 8 positions agree with TRBD1. Trimming took 8 bases from V and 4 from J; bases not matched to a gene: 6. This CDR3 contains 14 residues. Germline-derived CDR1 and CDR2 are SGHTA and FQGTGA. The CDR3 region is CASAGQGSTGELFF. Written as DNA, the CDR3 is TGTGCCAGCGCCGGACAGGGAAGCACCGGGGAGCTGTTTTTT. The entire variable domain, with the rest obtained from reference TRBV7-3 and TRBJ2-2, is as follows: GAGVSQTPSNKVTEKGKYVELRCDPISGHTALYWYRQSLGQGPEFLIYFQGTGAADDSGLPNDRFFAVRPEGSVSTLKIQRTERGDSAVYLCASAGQGSTGELFFGEGSRLTVL.

The sample holds a few counts of this clonotype. The genes are TRBV18 and TRBJ2-1; D uncertain. The better agreement between TRBJ2-7 and the DNA end casts doubt on the J call. The CDR3 spans 15 residues. The germline V gene encodes CDR1 KGHSH and CDR2 LQKENI. The CDR3 sequence is CASSPLGSSYNEQYF. The CDR3 DNA follows: TGTGCCAGCTCACCACTGGGAAGCTCCTACAATGAGCAGTACTTC.

This rearrangement joins TRBV7-3 to TRBJ2-2; perhaps TRBD2 as D (5 bases). The germline V gene encodes CDR1 SGHTA and CDR2 FQGTGA. V was pared by 2 bases and J by 5 bases, with 15 bases between. The CDR3 is made up of 16 amino acids. CDR3: CASSLHLTRVTGELFF. DNA of the CDR3: TGTGCCAGCAGCTTACACCTAACTAGGGTTACCGGGGAGCTGTTTTTT.

This clonotype was recorded once. A much larger clone lies a single base off, so this may be a read error. The chain recombines TRBV12-3 or TRBV12-4 with TRBJ2-1, with TRBD1 as a possible D gene (5 bases). Trimming removed 5 bases at V and 6 bases at J, with 14 bases between. This CDR3 comprises 14 residues. This chain's CDR3 is CASSVFDSANEQFF. CDR3 sequence (DNA): TGTGCCAGCAGTGTATTTGACAGCGCCAATGAGCAGTTCTTC.

The V call is TRBV5-8, the J call TRBJ1-2; D might be TRBD1 (5 bases). In germline, CDR1 is SGHTS, CDR2 YDEGEE. Trimming cost V 3 bases and J 0 bases, with 18 bases left between them. The CDR3 is made up of 17 amino acids. The CDR3: CASSWTVQGFANYGYTF. For the CDR3, the DNA is TGTGCCAGCAGCTGGACCGTGCAGGGCTTCGCTAACTATGGCTACACCTTC.

The chain links TRBV12-3 or TRBV12-4 to TRBJ1-2; D is unclear. This CDR3 is 14 amino acids long. V was pared by 5 bases and J by 2 bases, with 12 bases between. The DNA of the CDR3 is TGTGCCAGCAGTGTTAAGCGGGGAAACTATGGCTACACCTTC. This encodes CASSVKRGNYGYTF.

This clonotype has a handful of counts. The chain links TRBV9 to TRBJ2-1; maybe TRBD1 (7 bases). The length of the CDR3 is 14 residues. Germline V gene sequence: CDR1 SGDLS, CDR2 YYNGEE. V lost 0 bases and J lost 5, with 9 bases in between. The CDR3 region is CASSVAGGHNEQFF. The CDR3 bases are TGTGCCAGCAGCGTAGCAGGGGGGCACAATGAGCAGTTCTTC.

The chain recombines TRBV7-2 with TRBJ1-2; tentative D call: TRBD1 (5 bases). Looked up from germline, CDR1 is SGHTA and CDR2 is FQGNSA. The V end lost 2 bases, the J end lost 4 bases, and 17 bases lay between the germline ends. The CDR3 runs to 16 residues. CDR3 DNA sequence: TGTGCCAGCAGCTTACTCGCGGCAGGGAGGGTCTATGGCTACACCTTC. Translation: CASSLLAAGRVYGYTF.

V and J are TRBV20-1 and TRBJ2-7; possible D gene TRBD2, 5 bases. Trimming took off 7 bases at V and 7 bases at J, with 14 bases between the two ends. The CDR3 is 11 residues long. Germline loops: CDR1 DFQATT, CDR2 SNEGSKA (reference sequence). CDR3 loop: CSVTRAAEQYF. The CDR3 bases are TGCAGTGTTACGAGAGCGGCTGAGCAGTACTTC.

A single count supports this clonotype. The rearrangement joins TRBV6-5 to TRBJ2-3, with D hard to call. V was clipped by 4 bases and J by 9 bases, with 8 bases between them. This CDR3 spans 11 amino acids. Germline values: CDR1 MNHEY, CDR2 SVGAGI. The chain's CDR3 is CASSSGLTQYF. The CDR3 DNA reads as TGTGCCAGCAGTTCCGGGCTGACGCAGTATTTT.

This clonotype was found a few times. The chain is built from TRBV7-2 and TRBJ1-1; 9 bases line up with TRBD1. The CDR3 spans 15 residues. V was clipped by 1 base and J by 4 bases; unmatched bases: 4. Germline assignment: CDR1 SGHTA and CDR2 FQGNSA. The CDR3 DNA sequence: TGTGCCAGCAGCTTAGGGAACAGGGGGCTCACTGAAGCTTTCTTT. Protein product: CASSLGNRGLTEAFF.

This clonotype was detected a few times. J is TRBJ1-3 and V is TRBV13, with D tentatively TRBD1 (5 bases). Per the germline V gene, CDR1 is PRHDT and CDR2 is FYEKMQ (reference sequence). The CDR3 is 15 residues long. V was shortened by 1 base and J by 0 bases, with 7 bases between the two germline ends. This chain's CDR3 is CASSLDRTSGNTIYF. In DNA, the CDR3 is TGTGCCAGCAGCTTAGACAGGACCTCTGGAAACACCATATATTTT. The variable domain in full, completed from reference TRBV13 and TRBJ1-3, reads AAGVIQSPRHLIKEKRETATLKCYPIPRHDTVYWYQQGPGQDPQFLISFYEKMQSDKGSIPDRFSAQQFSDYHSELNMSSLELGDSALYFCASSLDRTSGNTIYFGEGSWLTVV.

This clonotype was seen a few times. The rearrangement links TRBV9 to TRBJ2-1; D may be TRBD1 or TRBD2 (6 bases each). V lost 3 bases and J lost 3, with 13 bases in between. CDR1 SGDLS and CDR2 YYNGEE come from the germline V gene. CDR3 size: 15 residues. This CDR3 is CASSEKGGFYNEQFF. The CDR3 DNA reads TGTGCCAGCAGCGAGAAGGGGGGCTTCTACAATGAGCAGTTCTTC. The whole variable domain, remainder taken from reference TRBV9 and TRBJ2-1, is DSGVTQTPKHLITATGQRVTLRCSPRSGDLSVYWYQQSLDQGLQFLIQYYNGEERAKGNILERFSAQQFPDLHSELNLSSLELGDSALYFCASSEKGGFYNEQFFGPGTRLTVL.

This clonotype was counted a few times. The chain recombines TRBV7-3 with TRBJ1-1; possibly TRBD1 for D (6 bases). Germline V lookup: CDR1 SGHTA, CDR2 FQGTGA. The V gene lost 4 bases and the J gene lost 11 bases, with 26 bases spanning the gap. The CDR3 consists of 16 residues. CDR3 sequence: CASSSRLQGRRDGAFF. For the CDR3, the DNA is TGTGCCAGCAGCTCAAGACTACAGGGTCGGCGGGATGGGGCTTTCTTT.

The V and J genes are TRBV6-2 or TRBV6-3 and TRBJ2-5; 7 nucleotides align to TRBD1. J was trimmed by 1 base and V by 0 bases; bases with no gene match: 2. CDR3 size: 15 residues. Per the germline V gene, CDR1 is MNHEY and CDR2 is SVGEGT. As DNA, the CDR3 is TGTGCCAGCAGTTACTCGAGACAGGGCCAAGAGACCCAGTACTTC. Translated, it gives CASSYSRQGQETQYF.